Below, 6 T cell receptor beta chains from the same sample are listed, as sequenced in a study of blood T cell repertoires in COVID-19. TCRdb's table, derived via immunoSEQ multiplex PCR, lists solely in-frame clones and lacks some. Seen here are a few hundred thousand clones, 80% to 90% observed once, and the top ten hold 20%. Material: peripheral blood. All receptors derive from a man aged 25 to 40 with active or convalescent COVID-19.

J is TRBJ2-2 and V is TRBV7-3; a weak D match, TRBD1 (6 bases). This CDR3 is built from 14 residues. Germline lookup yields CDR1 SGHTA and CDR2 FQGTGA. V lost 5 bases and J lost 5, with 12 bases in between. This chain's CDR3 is CASSPQGGTGELFF. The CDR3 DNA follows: TGTGCCAGCAGCCCACAGGGCGGGACCGGGGAGCTGTTTTTT. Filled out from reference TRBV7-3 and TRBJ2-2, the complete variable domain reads GAGVSQTPSNKVTEKGKYVELRCDPISGHTALYWYRQSLGQGPEFLIYFQGTGAADDSGLPNDRFFAVRPEGSVSTLKIQRTERGDSAVYLCASSPQGGTGELFFGEGSRLTVL.

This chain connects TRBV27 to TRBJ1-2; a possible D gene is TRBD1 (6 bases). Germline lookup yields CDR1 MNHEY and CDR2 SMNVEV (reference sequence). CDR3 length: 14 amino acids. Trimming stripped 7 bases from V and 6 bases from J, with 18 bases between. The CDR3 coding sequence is TGTGCCAGCATGTCGTATGGCTCAGGGGATGGCTACACCTTC. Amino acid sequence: CASMSYGSGDGYTF.

CDR3 DNA sequence: TGCGCCAGCAGCCAATTAAGGGGTCCTTATCGCTACACCTTC. It codes for CASSQLRGPYRYTF. The rearrangement links TRBV4-1 to TRBJ1-2; a weak D match, TRBD1 (5 bases). The CDR3 is 14 amino acids. Trimming shortened V by 2 bases and J by 9 bases, and 16 bases separated the two germline ends. CDR1 is MGHRA, CDR2 YSYEKL, per germline.

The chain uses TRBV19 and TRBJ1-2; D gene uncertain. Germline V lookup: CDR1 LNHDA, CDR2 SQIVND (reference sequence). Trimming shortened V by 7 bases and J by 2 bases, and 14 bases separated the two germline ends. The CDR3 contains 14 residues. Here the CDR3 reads CASKPTQRNYGYTF. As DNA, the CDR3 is TGTGCCAGTAAACCCACGCAGCGCAACTATGGCTACACCTTC.

The CDR3 sequence is CASGTSGDSYNEQFF. As DNA, the CDR3 is TGTGCTAGTGGCACTAGCGGGGATTCCTACAATGAGCAGTTCTTC. The chain is built from TRBV12-5 and TRBJ2-1, with 10 nucleotides matching TRBD2. The CDR3 is made up of 15 amino acids. Germline loops: CDR1 LGHNT, CDR2 FRNRAP. Unmatched junction bases numbered 3, after V lost 6 bases and J lost 1 base.

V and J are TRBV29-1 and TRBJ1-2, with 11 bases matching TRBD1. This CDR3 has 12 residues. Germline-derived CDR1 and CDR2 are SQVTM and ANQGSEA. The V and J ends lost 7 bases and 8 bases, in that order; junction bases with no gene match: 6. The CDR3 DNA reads TGCAGCGGTGGGACAGGGGGAAAGGGCTACACCTTC. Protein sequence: CSGGTGGKGYTF.